The clone carrying this T cell receptor (beta chain) has a handful of counts. Its antigen is currently unknown. This specimen comes from a study of T-cell reconstitution after alpha-beta-depleted transplantation in children. Study-wide results and caveats: For some patients, TCRbeta diversity was high at day 60 because of recipient T cells and thymic progenitors that survived.

Trimming took 7 bases from V and 0 from J; bases not matched to a gene: 8. CDR1 and CDR2 (germline): DFQATT, SNEGSKA (reference sequence). The CDR3 runs to 15 residues. It was with unique molecular identifiers that the TCRbeta library was prepared. MiXCR was run by TCRdb on the PCR reads, yielding one entry per CDR3 protein. The top ten clones hold 5% of a sample with some 840,000 distinct CDR3 sequences, about 15% of them seen once. The source of this sequence is a male patient between 10 and 17 years old who had a stem cell transplant for acute lymphoblastic leukemia, so the T cells may come from the graft donor. The material sequenced was PBMCs, mostly from graft donor cells, taken 360 days after TCRalphabeta/CD19-depleted stem cell transplant. The chain is built from TRBV20-1 and TRBJ2-1; 8 nucleotides line up with TRBD2. The CDR3 spells CSVSPGGSSYNEQFF. CDR3 DNA sequence: TGCAGTGTTTCGCCGGGGGGGAGCTCCTACAATGAGCAGTTCTTC.